This T cell receptor (beta chain) derives from a study of T cell changes during pregnancy in multiple sclerosis. This clone was detected once. The method was immunoSEQ multiplex PCR; TCRdb's version includes in-frame clones alone and lacks a portion of them. The table includes approximately 70,000 clones, 91% detected once. This CDR3 spans 12 amino acids. V shed 8 bases and J shed 4 bases, with 14 bases lying between them. Germline values: CDR1 SQVTM, CDR2 ANQGSEA. This sequence joins TRBV29-1 and TRBJ1-1; maybe TRBD1 (5 bases). The receptor's source is a female donor in good health, enrolled as a control in a pregnancy study. The material sequenced was peripheral blood, taken in the third trimester of pregnancy. Here the CDR3 DNA reads TGCAGCCTGAGACCCGGGGGCACTGAAGCTTTCTTT. It specifies CSLRPGGTEAFF.